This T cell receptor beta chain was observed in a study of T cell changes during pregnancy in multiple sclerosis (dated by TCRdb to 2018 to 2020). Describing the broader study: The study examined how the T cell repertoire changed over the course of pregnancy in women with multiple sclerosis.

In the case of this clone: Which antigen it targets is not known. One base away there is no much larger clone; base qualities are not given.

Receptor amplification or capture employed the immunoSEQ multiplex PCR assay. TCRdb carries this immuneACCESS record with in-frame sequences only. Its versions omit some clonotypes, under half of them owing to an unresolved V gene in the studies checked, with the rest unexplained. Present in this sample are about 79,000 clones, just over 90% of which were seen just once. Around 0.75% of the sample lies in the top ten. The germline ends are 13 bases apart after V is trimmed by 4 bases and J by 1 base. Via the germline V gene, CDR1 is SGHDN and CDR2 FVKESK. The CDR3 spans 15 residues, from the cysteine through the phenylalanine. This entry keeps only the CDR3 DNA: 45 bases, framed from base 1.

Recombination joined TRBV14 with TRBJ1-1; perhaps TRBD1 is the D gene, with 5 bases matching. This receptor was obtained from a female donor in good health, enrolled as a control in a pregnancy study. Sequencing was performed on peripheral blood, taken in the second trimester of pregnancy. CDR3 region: CASSRLRQGNTEAFF. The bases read TGTGCCAGCAGCCGCCTACGGCAGGGGAACACTGAAGCTTTCTTT.